This TCR beta chain appears in the sequencing data of a study of T cell responses to AZD1222 COVID-19 vaccine (dated by TCRdb to about 2021). Study-level background: AZD1222 recipients given second doses at about 4 weeks or at about 12 weeks were pooled, since spike-specific TCR depth and breadth were not found to differ between the two schedules. A total of over 230 trial participants underwent TCR sequencing, of whom roughly 210 had received two doses of AZD1222 and around 25 had received two doses of the MenACWY control vaccine. Enrollment into the trials was organized by age into subgroups of 18-55, 56-69 and 70-plus years, and those subgroups contained around 150, 28 and 57 TCR-sequenced participants, respectively.

Remarks on this clone: Its specific antigen is unknown. No base-level quality is on record; no much larger clone is a single base apart.

The time point label for this specimen denotes: baseline before first vaccination. Vaccinee samples were obtained from the UK trials COV001 and COV002, which included a single-blind randomized controlled phase 2/3 trial of AZD1222 (ChAdOx1 nCoV-19) in healthy adults. For TCRbeta chain sequencing, PBMC samples from trial participants were taken at day 0 and at day 28 after the second dose. The CDR3 regions of human TCRbeta chains were analyzed by immunosequencing. In the original analysis: TCRs in the repertoires were compared against a reference library of SARS-CoV-2-specific TCRs that had been generated with the MIRA antigen-specificity platform. Breadth was defined as the fraction of unique TCRs that were SARS-CoV-2-associated, and depth was defined as the fraction of total T cells that were SARS-CoV-2-associated. Using the MIRA data, each spike-specific TCR was mapped to the spike region that the TCR reacts to and placed in a CD4 or CD8 class. Log10-transformed breadth and depth values were compared by one-way ANOVA with Sidak's multiple comparisons tests. Imported from immuneACCESS, the table was reduced by TCRdb to in-frame sequences with V and J called. These copies leave out some clones; in studies compared against another copy, an unresolved V gene accounts for under half, and the cause of the remainder is not known. That table gives V, J and clone size, and the DNA gave D and trimming. For this sample the table gives about 140,000 clones, of which around 89% were detected only once. 1.5% to 2% of the sample is taken by the ten largest.

What the work shows at the level of the full study, not this receptor alone: Because no samples from the day 14 peak response were available, repertoires could be characterized only after the peak T cell response. The vaccine-associated CD4 TCRs covered the entire spike protein, and the dominant responses fell in regions 160-218 and 743-854. Reportedly, close to half of the unique spike-specific TCRs recognized epitopes lying outside the regions that are mutated in the B.1.351 and B.1.1.7 variants. Conclusions about previously exposed vaccinees were limited because only six AZD1222 recipients were SARS-CoV-2 seropositive at baseline. After two AZD1222 doses, spike-specific TCR breadth and depth were significantly higher than at day 0 and than in MenACWY recipients. Most participants were white British and females outnumbered males, and the authors suggested that clonal diversity may have been underestimated. In the small 56-69-year group, the increase in depth fell short of significance, most likely because of low power.

Trimming removed 4 bases from V and 5 bases from J; the gene matches leave 6 bases unexplained. The CDR3 runs 14 residues from the cysteine to the phenylalanine. The DNA shown is the 42-base CDR3, in frame from base 1. CDR1 is given as SGHRS and CDR2 as YFSETQ, both from the germline V gene. The sequenced sample was peripheral blood, obtained on day 0 of AZD1222 vaccination. The TCR comes from an adult in good health. The chain was built from TRBV5-1 and TRBJ2-5; TRBD2 lines up with 9 middle nucleotides. The CDR3 region: CASSRGLAKETQYF. DNA sequence: TGCGCCAGCAGCCGCGGACTAGCGAAGGAGACCCAGTACTTC.